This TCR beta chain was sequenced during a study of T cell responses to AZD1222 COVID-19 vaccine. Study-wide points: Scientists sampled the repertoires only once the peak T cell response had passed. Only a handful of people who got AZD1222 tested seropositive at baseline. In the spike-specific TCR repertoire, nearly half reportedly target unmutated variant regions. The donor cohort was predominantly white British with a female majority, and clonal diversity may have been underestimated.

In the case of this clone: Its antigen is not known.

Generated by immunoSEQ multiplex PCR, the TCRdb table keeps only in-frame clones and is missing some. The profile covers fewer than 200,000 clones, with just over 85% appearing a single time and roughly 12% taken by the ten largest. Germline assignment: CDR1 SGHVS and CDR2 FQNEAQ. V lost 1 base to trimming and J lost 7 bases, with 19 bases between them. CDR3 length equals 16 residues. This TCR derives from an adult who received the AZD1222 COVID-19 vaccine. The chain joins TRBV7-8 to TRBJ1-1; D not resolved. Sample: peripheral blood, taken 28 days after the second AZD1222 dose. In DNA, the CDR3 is TGTGCCAGCAGCTTAGGGTCCTCAAGGGAAAAAGGTGAAGCTTTCTTT. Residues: CASSLGSSREKGEAFF.